This T cell receptor beta chain was recovered during a study of technical replicates of blood from a few donors. The data were produced by immunoSEQ multiplex PCR, yet TCRdb's version contains in-frame clones alone and is incomplete. Among about 85,000 clones, over 90% were seen once, and the ten largest hold 0.2% to 0.3%. The germline gives CDR1 MGHRA, CDR2 YSYEKL. The length of the CDR3 is 19 residues. The V segment lost 1 base and the J segment 2 bases; nucleotides outside the gene matches: 8. The receptor's source is a human donor in good health. This chain links TRBV4-1 with TRBJ1-6; 10 bases are a match to TRBD1. The sequenced sample consisted of T cells isolated from PBMCs. CDR3 nucleotide sequence: TGCGCCAGCAGCCAAGGGAAGACAGGGGGCATCACCTATAATTCACCCCTCCACTTT. Translating it yields CASSQGKTGGITYNSPLHF.